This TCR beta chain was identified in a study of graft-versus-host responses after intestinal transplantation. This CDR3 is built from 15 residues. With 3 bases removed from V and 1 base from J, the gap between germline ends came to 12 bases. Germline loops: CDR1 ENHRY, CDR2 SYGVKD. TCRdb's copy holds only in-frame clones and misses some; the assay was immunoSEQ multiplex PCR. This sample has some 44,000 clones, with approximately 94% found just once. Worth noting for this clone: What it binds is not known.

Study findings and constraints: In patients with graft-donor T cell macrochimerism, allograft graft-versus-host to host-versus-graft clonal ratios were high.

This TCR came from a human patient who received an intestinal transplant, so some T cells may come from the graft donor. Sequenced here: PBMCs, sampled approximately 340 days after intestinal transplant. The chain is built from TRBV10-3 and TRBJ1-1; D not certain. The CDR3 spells CAISDGWRGNTEAFF. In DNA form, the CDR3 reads TGTGCCATCAGTGATGGATGGCGAGGGAACACTGAAGCTTTCTTT.